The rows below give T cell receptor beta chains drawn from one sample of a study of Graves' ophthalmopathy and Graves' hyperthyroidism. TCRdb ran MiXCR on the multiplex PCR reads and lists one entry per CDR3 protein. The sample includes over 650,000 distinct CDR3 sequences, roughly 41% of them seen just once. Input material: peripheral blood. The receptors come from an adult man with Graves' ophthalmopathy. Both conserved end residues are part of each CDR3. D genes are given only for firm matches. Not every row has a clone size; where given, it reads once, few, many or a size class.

CDR3: CASSSTRQASYTF
DNA: TGTGCCAGCAGTTCAACTCGACAGGCTAGCTACACCTTC
size: NA
V: TRBV25-1
D: NA
J: TRBJ1-2

CDR3: CASSRDRGDGYTF
DNA: TGCGCCAGCAGCCGTGACAGGGGGGACGGCTACACCTTC
size: many
V: TRBV5-1
D: TRBD1
J: TRBJ1-2

CDR3: CASSPRDGRGTQYF
DNA: TGTGCCAGCAGCCCCCGGGACGGCCGAGGGACCCAGTACTTC
size: NA
V: TRBV7-2
D: NA
J: TRBJ2-5

CDR3: CSAQGLVELFF
DNA: TGCAGCGCGCAGGGTCTTGTGGAACTGTTTTTT
size: once
V: TRBV29-1
D: NA
J: TRBJ1-4

CDR3: CASSPSWAADTGELFF
DNA: TGTGCCAGTAGTCCCTCGTGGGCGGCAGACACCGGGGAGCTGTTTTTT
size: few
V: TRBV7-2
D: NA
J: TRBJ2-2

CDR3: CASSQGLAGWEQYF
DNA: TGTGCCAGCAGTCAAGGACTAGCGGGCTGGGAGCAGTACTTC
size: few
V: TRBV2
D: TRBD2
J: TRBJ2-7

CDR3: CSASLGTGAYEQYF
DNA: TGCAGTGCTAGTTTGGGGACAGGGGCCTACGAGCAGTACTTC
size: few
V: TRBV20-1
D: TRBD1
J: TRBJ2-7

CDR3: CASSASGTGYQPQHF
DNA: TGTGCCAGCAGTGCCTCCGGGACAGGGTATCAGCCCCAGCATTTT
size: NA
V: TRBV24-1
D: TRBD1
J: TRBJ1-5

CDR3: CATATGQGISEAFF
DNA: TGTGCCACTGCCACGGGACAGGGAATATCTGAAGCTTTCTTT
size: many
V: TRBV24-1
D: TRBD1
J: TRBJ1-1

CDR3: CASSPGPSGNYGYTF
DNA: TGTGCCAGCAGCCCCGGACCCAGTGGGAACTATGGCTACACCTTC
size: few
V: TRBV7-8
D: NA
J: TRBJ1-2

CDR3: CATSRDTGPGANVLTF
DNA: TGTGCCACCAGCAGAGATACGGGTCCTGGGGCCAACGTCCTGACTTTC
size: many
V: TRBV15
D: NA
J: TRBJ2-6

CDR3: CASSLVGGATYNEQFF
DNA: TGTGCCAGCAGCTTAGTGGGGGGGGCCACCTACAATGAGCAGTTCTTC
size: once
V: TRBV7-2
D: NA
J: TRBJ2-1

CDR3: CASSTAQGYEQYF
DNA: TGTGCCAGCAGCACGGCCCAGGGGTACGAGCAGTACTTC
size: many
V: TRBV7-9
D: NA
J: TRBJ2-7

CDR3: CATSRDFRDEQYF
DNA: TGTGCCACCAGCAGAGATTTTAGGGACGAGCAGTACTTC
size: many
V: TRBV15
D: NA
J: TRBJ2-7

CDR3: CASSLEGPQETQYF
DNA: TGCGCCAGCAGCTTGGAAGGGCCCCAAGAGACCCAGTACTTC
size: many
V: TRBV5-1
D: NA
J: TRBJ2-5

CDR3: CAISDGQVNQPQHF
DNA: TGTGCCATCAGTGACGGGCAGGTCAATCAGCCCCAGCATTTT
size: NA
V: TRBV10-3
D: NA
J: TRBJ1-5

CDR3: CASSQDPGLGYEQYF
DNA: TGTGCCAGCAGCCAAGATCCGGGCCTTGGGTACGAGCAGTACTTC
size: NA
V: TRBV14
D: NA
J: TRBJ2-7

CDR3: CASSPQEDYGYTF
DNA: TGTGCCAGCAGCCCACAGGAAGACTATGGCTACACCTTC
size: many
V: TRBV7-2
D: NA
J: TRBJ1-2

CDR3: CASSPFTGNTIYF
DNA: TGTGCCAGCAGCCCGTTCACTGGAAACACCATATATTTT
size: NA
V: TRBV3-1
D: NA
J: TRBJ1-3

CDR3: CASSPRTESSPLHF
DNA: TGTGCCAGCAGCCCTAGGACAGAAAGCTCACCCCTCCACTTT
size: many
V: TRBV12-3/TRBV12-4
D: NA
J: TRBJ1-6

CDR3: CASSRGLVVTQYF
DNA: TGTGCCAGCAGTCGAGGACTAGTGGTGACCCAGTACTTC
size: once
V: TRBV6-2/TRBV6-3
D: TRBD2
J: TRBJ2-5

CDR3: CASSLALGLAGANVLTF
DNA: TGCGCCAGCAGCTTGGCCTTAGGACTAGCGGGAGCCAACGTCCTGACTTTC
size: once
V: TRBV5-1
D: TRBD2
J: TRBJ2-6

CDR3: CASSWGTGETGELFF
DNA: TGTGCCAGCAGTTGGGGGACAGGGGAGACCGGGGAGCTGTTTTTT
size: NA
V: TRBV6-5
D: TRBD1
J: TRBJ2-2

CDR3: CASRSGQGANTEAFF
DNA: TGTGCCAGCAGATCGGGACAGGGAGCGAACACTGAAGCTTTCTTT
size: NA
V: TRBV11-2
D: TRBD1
J: TRBJ1-1

CDR3: CASSEWAETQYF
DNA: TGTGCCAGCAGTGAATGGGCAGAGACCCAGTACTTC
size: many
V: TRBV6-1
D: NA
J: TRBJ2-5

CDR3: CASSLGGTGSNSPLHF
DNA: TGTGCCAGCAGCTTAGGTGGGACAGGGAGTAATTCACCCCTCCACTTT
size: once
V: TRBV7-2
D: TRBD1
J: TRBJ1-6

CDR3: CASSLRNPNTEAFF
DNA: TGCGCCAGCAGCTTGCGGAACCCGAACACTGAAGCTTTCTTT
size: few
V: TRBV5-1
D: NA
J: TRBJ1-1

CDR3: CASSLSVQSGGNTIYF
DNA: TGTGCCAGCAGCTTGTCCGTACAGTCCGGAGGAAACACCATATATTTT
size: NA
V: TRBV5-4
D: NA
J: TRBJ1-3

CDR3: CASSLPRDPGYTF
DNA: TGTGCCAGCAGTTTACCCCGAGACCCTGGCTACACCTTC
size: many
V: TRBV2
D: NA
J: TRBJ1-2

CDR3: CASSLLGGTEQFF
DNA: TGTGCCAGCAGCTTATTGGGAGGTACTGAGCAGTTCTTC
size: NA
V: TRBV11-2
D: NA
J: TRBJ2-1

CDR3: CASSGTSGGREQYF
DNA: TGTGCCAGCAGCGGGACTAGCGGGGGGCGCGAGCAGTACTTC
size: NA
V: TRBV9
D: TRBD2
J: TRBJ2-7

CDR3: CASSLIRTSPNTGELFF
DNA: TGCGCCAGCAGCTTGATCAGGACTAGCCCTAACACCGGGGAGCTGTTTTTT
size: few
V: TRBV5-1
D: TRBD2
J: TRBJ2-2

CDR3: CASSQDRSGTSSTVGQETQYF
DNA: TGTGCCAGCAGCCAAGATCGGAGCGGGACTAGCTCCACGGTGGGCCAAGAGACCCAGTACTTC
size: NA
V: TRBV4-2
D: TRBD2
J: TRBJ2-5

CDR3: CSVDDPITGGSNEKLFF
DNA: TGCAGCGTTGACGATCCCATAACCGGGGGCTCTAATGAAAAACTGTTTTTT
size: NA
V: TRBV29-1
D: NA
J: TRBJ1-4

CDR3: CASSLVSRETQYF
DNA: TGTGCCAGCAGCTTGGTTTCTCGAGAGACCCAGTACTTC
size: many
V: TRBV5-8
D: NA
J: TRBJ2-5

CDR3: CAIRGERSNQPQHF
DNA: TGTGCCATCAGGGGGGAGAGGAGCAATCAGCCCCAGCATTTT
size: many
V: TRBV10-3
D: NA
J: TRBJ1-5

CDR3: CSANRGTGVLFF
DNA: TGCAGCGCGAACAGGGGCACCGGGGTGCTGTTTTTT
size: NA
V: TRBV29-1
D: TRBD1
J: TRBJ2-2

CDR3: CATSAGGQNQETQYF
DNA: TGTGCCACCAGTGCTGGGGGACAGAACCAAGAGACCCAGTACTTC
size: NA
V: TRBV24-1
D: TRBD1
J: TRBJ2-5

CDR3: CASSVGPSPREKLFF
DNA: TGTGCCAGCAGCGTAGGGCCCTCTCCAAGGGAAAAACTGTTTTTT
size: NA
V: TRBV7-9
D: NA
J: TRBJ1-4

CDR3: CASSTQGRSPLHF
DNA: TGTGCCAGCAGTACACAGGGACGGTCACCCCTCCACTTT
size: NA
V: TRBV2
D: NA
J: TRBJ1-6

CDR3: CASSTGQFNYGYTF
DNA: TGTGCCAGCAGCACCGGACAGTTTAACTATGGCTACACCTTC
size: many
V: TRBV5-8
D: NA
J: TRBJ1-2

CDR3: CASRLPGHRTGELFF
DNA: TGTGCCAGCAGATTACCGGGACACCGGACCGGGGAGCTGTTTTTT
size: NA
V: TRBV7-9
D: NA
J: TRBJ2-2

CDR3: CASREAGPNQPQHF
DNA: TGTGCCAGCAGGGAGGCAGGGCCTAATCAGCCCCAGCATTTT
size: NA
V: TRBV2
D: NA
J: TRBJ1-5

CDR3: CAWRDMGARGEQYF
DNA: TGTGCCTGGAGGGATATGGGGGCACGAGGCGAGCAGTACTTC
size: NA
V: TRBV30
D: NA
J: TRBJ2-7

CDR3: CASSASRGKSYNSPLHF
DNA: TGTGCCAGCAGTGCGAGCAGGGGCAAGTCCTATAATTCACCCCTCCACTTT
size: NA
V: TRBV2
D: NA
J: TRBJ1-6

CDR3: CASSLSTAGANEKLFF
DNA: TGCGCCAGCAGCCTATCGACGGCCGGGGCTAATGAAAAACTGTTTTTT
size: many
V: TRBV5-1
D: NA
J: TRBJ1-4

CDR3: CASSDSDRGSEKLFF
DNA: TGTGCCAGCAGTGATAGCGACAGGGGGAGCGAAAAACTGTTTTTT
size: NA
V: TRBV25-1
D: TRBD1
J: TRBJ1-4

CDR3: CASSHGYEQYF
DNA: TGCGCCAGCAGCCATGGATACGAGCAGTACTTC
size: many
V: TRBV4-1
D: NA
J: TRBJ2-7